This record looks at one T cell receptor beta chain sequence and its context. Its antigen is unknown. The record originates from a study of shared clonotypes between healthy human individuals. Study in general: Donors consisted of two women and three men between 18 and 49. Study findings and constraints: Compared with memory subsets, naive subsets generally had larger estimated richness.

There were only Caucasian adults among the donors, and all lived in Nashville, Tennessee. Naive CD45RA+ and memory CD45RA-negative subsets were split from CD4+ cells. The repertoire was sequenced with immunoSEQ multiplex PCR; TCRdb's copy has only in-frame clones and lacks some. The sample consists of 950,000 to 1,300,000 clones, 70% to 80% of them appearing once. The sequencing input was memory CD4+ T cells sorted from blood. Stated subset: CD45RA-negative fraction. This sequence originates from a man aged 18 to 29 in good health.

The CDR3 protein is CASVGPEGRGIETQYF. CDR3 nucleotide sequence: TGTGCCAGCGTCGGACCCGAGGGGCGGGGGATAGAGACCCAGTACTTC. This chain uses TRBV6-4 with TRBJ2-5; TRBD2 matches 7 bases. This CDR3 is built from 16 residues. Germline loops: CDR1 MRHNA, CDR2 SNTAGT. Trimming at V came to 8 bases and at J to 4 bases, leaving 16 bases not matched to a gene.